This T cell receptor (beta chain) originates from a study of molecular identifiers for immune sequencing clone quantification. About the study: In replicates, the authors split RNA from approximately 20,000 or 100,000 naive CD8 cells five ways and sequenced four. Study-level findings and limits: It was shown that clones above 20 RNA copies held over 98% of effector molecules, but under 1% in naive cells.

The CDR3 has 14 residues. Germline V gene data show CDR1 as MGHDK and CDR2 as SYGVNS. Trimming removed 3 bases from V and 7 bases from J, with 15 bases in between. Isolation of naive CD8 T cells was achieved by sorting on a CD8+CD4-CCR7+CD45RA+ phenotype. Points on this clonotype: Its target is not known.

Preparation of the bulk TCR libraries relied on previously described methods and listed TCR primers. TCRdb itself ran the PCR reads through MiXCR, one entry per CDR3 protein. The sample consists of about 630,000 distinct CDR3 sequences, around 25% of them appearing once. The source of this sequence is a human donor in good health. Some libraries in this study had Jurkat cell RNA spiked in. The rearrangement uses TRBV25-1 and TRBJ1-1; TRBD1 is a possible D gene (6 bases). Sequenced: naive CD8+ T cells from blood, with Jurkat cell RNA spiked in. Subset described: FACS-sorted CD8+CD4-CCR7+CD45RA+ naive T cells. The CDR3, as DNA: TGTGCCAGCAGTGATAGGGACACCGGAGGTGAAGCTTTCTTT. It yields the protein CASSDRDTGGEAFF. Using reference TRBV25-1 and TRBJ1-1 for the parts outside the CDR3, the full variable domain is EADIYQTPRYLVIGTGKKITLECSQTMGHDKMYWYQQDPGMELHLIHYSYGVNSTEKGDLSSESTVSRIRTEHFPLTLESARPSHTSQYLCASSDRDTGGEAFFGQGTRLTVV.